This is a list of T cell receptor beta chains from one sample in a study of blood T cell repertoires in COVID-19. Here immunoSEQ multiplex PCR was the method, and the copy in TCRdb shows in-frame clones only, minus some. The profile shows around 190,000 clones, roughly 85% of them singletons. Specimen: peripheral blood. The source is a woman older than 75 with acute or convalescent COVID-19. Each CDR3 is given with its conserved first and last residue. D genes are given only for firm matches. Clone size is not always given. Where it is, it says once, few, many or a class for expanded clones.

d_call: TRBD1
clone_size: NA
v_call: TRBV27
j_call: TRBJ2-7
cdr3_nt: TGTGCCAGCAGGGACAGGGGCCCCTACGAGCAGTACTTC
cdr3_aa: CASRDRGPYEQYF

d_call: TRBD2
clone_size: NA
v_call: TRBV5-1
j_call: TRBJ2-5
cdr3_nt: TGCGCCAGCAGCGGAGGGACTAGCGGCCAAGAGACCCAGTACTTC
cdr3_aa: CASSGGTSGQETQYF

d_call: NA
clone_size: NA
v_call: TRBV5-1
j_call: TRBJ1-6
cdr3_nt: TGCGCCAGCAGCTTGGTGGACAGAGAAGTTTCACCCCTCCACTTT
cdr3_aa: CASSLVDREVSPLHF

d_call: TRBD1
clone_size: NA
v_call: TRBV29-1
j_call: TRBJ1-1
cdr3_nt: TGCAGCGTGGACAGGGCCACGAACACTGAAGCTTTCTTT
cdr3_aa: CSVDRATNTEAFF

d_call: TRBD1
clone_size: NA
v_call: TRBV5-1
j_call: TRBJ1-5
cdr3_nt: TGCGCCAGCAGCTCCGGGACAGGGAATCAGCCCCAGCATTTT
cdr3_aa: CASSSGTGNQPQHF

d_call: NA
clone_size: NA
v_call: TRBV12-3/TRBV12-4
j_call: TRBJ1-6
cdr3_nt: TGTGCCAGCACCTTTAGCGGGGATTCACCCCTCCACTTT
cdr3_aa: CASTFSGDSPLHF

d_call: NA
clone_size: NA
v_call: TRBV3-1/TRBV3-2
j_call: TRBJ1-1
cdr3_nt: TGTGCCAGCAGCCAGCAGGGAACCCCGAACACTGAAGCTTTCTTT
cdr3_aa: CASSQQGTPNTEAFF

d_call: TRBD2
clone_size: few
v_call: TRBV3-1/TRBV3-2
j_call: TRBJ2-7
cdr3_nt: TGTGCCAGCAGCCTCGGGGGTGTGGCTAGCGGGAGGAGAGAGCAGTACTTC
cdr3_aa: CASSLGGVASGRREQYF

d_call: NA
clone_size: NA
v_call: TRBV14
j_call: TRBJ2-7
cdr3_nt: TGTGCCACCTTGTACGGCTACGAGCAGTACTTC
cdr3_aa: CATLYGYEQYF

d_call: NA
clone_size: NA
v_call: TRBV9
j_call: TRBJ2-7
cdr3_nt: TGTGCCAGCAGCATCGACTTGTCCGCCGCTCGCGAGCAGTACTTC
cdr3_aa: CASSIDLSAAREQYF

d_call: TRBD1
clone_size: NA
v_call: TRBV5-1
j_call: TRBJ1-1
cdr3_nt: TGCGCCAGCAGCTTGGGACAGGGGATACTTAACACTGAAGCTTTCTTT
cdr3_aa: CASSLGQGILNTEAFF

d_call: NA
clone_size: NA
v_call: TRBV6-5
j_call: TRBJ1-5
cdr3_nt: TGTGCCAGCAGTTACTCTCCGGATCAGCCCCAGCATTTT
cdr3_aa: CASSYSPDQPQHF

d_call: NA
clone_size: NA
v_call: TRBV6-2/TRBV6-3
j_call: TRBJ1-2
cdr3_nt: TGTGCCAGCAGTCGAGCTACAGGGTTTGGCGGCTACACCTTC
cdr3_aa: CASSRATGFGGYTF

d_call: TRBD2
clone_size: NA
v_call: TRBV30
j_call: TRBJ2-7
cdr3_nt: TGTGCCTGGAAACTCAGAAGCGGGAGCATCTCCGAGCAGTACTTC
cdr3_aa: CAWKLRSGSISEQYF

d_call: NA
clone_size: NA
v_call: TRBV25-1
j_call: TRBJ1-2
cdr3_nt: TGTGCCAGCAGTGAACAGGGCACTGTCTATGGCTACACCTTC
cdr3_aa: CASSEQGTVYGYTF

d_call: NA
clone_size: NA
v_call: TRBV10-2
j_call: TRBJ2-1
cdr3_nt: TGCGCCAGCTGCGCGGGGAGCTCCTACAATGAGCAGTTCTTC
cdr3_aa: CASCAGSSYNEQFF

d_call: TRBD2
clone_size: NA
v_call: TRBV9
j_call: TRBJ2-1
cdr3_nt: TGTGCCAGCAGCGTAGGGGGGAGGGCCTACAATGAGCAGTTCTTC
cdr3_aa: CASSVGGRAYNEQFF

d_call: NA
clone_size: NA
v_call: TRBV5-1
j_call: TRBJ2-7
cdr3_nt: TGCGCCAGCAGCTTGGAACCGCTACCGTCCTACGAGCAGTACTTC
cdr3_aa: CASSLEPLPSYEQYF

d_call: NA
clone_size: few
v_call: TRBV5-1
j_call: TRBJ1-5
cdr3_nt: TGCGCCAGCAGCCCGTTTTCGAGCAATCAGCCCCAGCATTTT
cdr3_aa: CASSPFSSNQPQHF

d_call: TRBD1
clone_size: NA
v_call: TRBV27
j_call: TRBJ1-1
cdr3_nt: TGTGCCAGCAGTTTATCGACAGGGACGATTTTCTTT
cdr3_aa: CASSLSTGTIFF

d_call: NA
clone_size: once
v_call: TRBV19
j_call: TRBJ1-1
cdr3_nt: TGTGCCAGTAGCCGAGGCGGCTCTAACACTGAAGCTTTCTTT
cdr3_aa: CASSRGGSNTEAFF